This T cell receptor (beta chain) comes out of a study of T cell clonotyping in hematopoietic cell transplantation. The wider study: Recipients' pretransplant samples followed cytoreduction. Whole-study results and caveats: Without cell sorting, CD4 versus CD8 contributions remain unresolved. After transplant, recipient diversity fell while pathologically expanded clonotypes grew through day 180.

Note on this clone: The antigen is undetermined.

Described time point: recipient sample about 28 days before transplant, after cytoreduction. Repertoires were generated with immunoSEQ multiplex PCR, while TCRdb's copy carries only in-frame clones and drops some. The repertoire holds about 10,000 clones, with about 92% as singletons. The CDR3 has 15 residues. Germline trimming cut 1 base from V and 5 bases from J; bases unmatched to any gene: 4. Germline V gives CDR1 LGHNA, CDR2 YSLEER. V gene TRBV4-3 combines with J gene TRBJ2-7; 11 bases fit TRBD2. The TCR comes from a woman between 40 and 50 years old with acute myeloid leukemia. Some clones in this sample may be carry-over from other donors' samples. This specimen was peripheral blood mononuclear cells, taken before stem cell transplant. CDR3 sequence reads: CASSQGLAGIHEQYF. The CDR3 region has the DNA TGCGCCAGCAGCCAAGGACTAGCGGGAATCCACGAGCAGTACTTC.